The 2 T cell receptor beta chains in this list originate from one sample, sequenced in a study of blood T cell repertoires in COVID-19. The repertoire was sequenced with immunoSEQ multiplex PCR; TCRdb's copy has only in-frame clones and lacks some. The repertoire has about 140,000 clones, 75% to 90% of them found once; the top ten carry about 5%. The sequencing input was PBMCs or T cells enriched from blood (not recorded which). The receptors come from an older man who had been exposed to COVID-19.

The rearrangement uses TRBV7-2 and TRBJ1-5; tentatively, D is TRBD1 (5 bases). CDR1 and CDR2 (germline): SGHTA, FQGNSA. V was shortened by 5 bases and J by 0 bases, with 14 bases between the two germline ends. This CDR3 spans 16 amino acids. The CDR3 DNA reads as TGTGCCAGCAGCCCCGGGGAGGGGTATAGCAATCAGCCCCAGCATTTT. This translates into CASSPGEGYSNQPQHF.

This clone was seen only once. V usage is TRBV5-1 and J usage is TRBJ1-1; TRBD1 matches 7 bases. The CDR3 totals 15 residues. The germline V gene has CDR1 SGHRS and CDR2 YFSETQ. J lost 1 base, V lost 4 bases, and 7 bases had no gene match. The CDR3 reads CASSTAGGRNTEAFF. In DNA form, the CDR3 reads TGCGCCAGCAGCACCGCAGGGGGACGGAACACTGAAGCTTTCTTT. Based on the CDR3 plus reference TRBV5-1 and TRBJ1-1, the full variable domain is KAGVTQTPRYLIKTRGQQVTLSCSPISGHRSVSWYQQTPGQGLQFLFEYFSETQRNKGNFPGRFSGRQFSNSRSEMNVSTLELGDSALYLCASSTAGGRNTEAFFGQGTRLTVV.